This T cell receptor beta chain was sequenced in a study of early T cells in non-severe SARS-CoV-2 infection. Whole-study context: Chains from this unsorted whole-blood bulk RNA could not be paired. Notes on the study in general: Reliance on VDJdb matching favored anti-spike CD8 responses; private and CD4 specificities were missed.

This clonotype was counted only a few times. Its target is not known. In TCRdb, the 5' RACE reads were re-called with MiXCR into one record per CDR3 protein. The sample has about 33,000 distinct CDR3 sequences; over 4.5% are singletons. This CDR3 spans 15 amino acids. Germline V gives CDR1 KGHSH, CDR2 LQKENI. V lost 3 bases to trimming and J lost 4 bases; unmatched junction nucleotides: 8. This chain links TRBV18 with TRBJ1-1, with TRBD1 matching over 7 bases. Source material: whole blood. This receptor was identified in an adult who was a healthcare worker with PCR-confirmed SARS-CoV-2 infection or an uninfected control (not recorded which). The CDR3 loop reads CASSPQGGRGTEAFF. CDR3 in DNA: TGTGCCAGCTCACCTCAGGGGGGTAGGGGCACTGAAGCTTTCTTT.